The 20 T cell receptor beta chains below come from one sample, sequenced in a study of blood T cell repertoires in COVID-19. Sequenced by immunoSEQ multiplex PCR; TCRdb stores in-frame clones only, minus some. This sample carries hundreds of thousands of clones, around 90% of them seen once, and the ten largest clones take around 10%. Material: PBMCs or T cells enriched from blood (not recorded which). The receptors stem from a woman aged 18-35 years who had recovered from COVID-19.

A few counts support this clone. The chain carries TRBV7-9 and TRBJ1-4; no definite D call. The CDR3 contains 15 residues. Between the trimmed V and J ends, which lost 3 bases and 3 bases, there was a span of 11 bases. Germline CDR1 and CDR2: SEHNR and FQNEAQ (reference sequence). Here the CDR3 reads CASSLMGDPNEKLFF. CDR3 in DNA: TGTGCCAGCAGCTTGATGGGAGATCCTAATGAAAAACTGTTTTTT.

The chain couples TRBV10-3 to TRBJ2-7; possible D gene TRBD2, 5 bases. Trimming pared 6 bases from V and 0 bases from J, leaving 9 bases between. The CDR3 is made up of 13 amino acids. Germline V CDR1 and CDR2: ENHRY, SYGVKD. CDR3 coding DNA: TGTGCCATCAGCGGGAAAAGCTCCTACGAGCAGTACTTC. Translating it yields CAISGKSSYEQYF.

The chain has TRBV13 and TRBJ2-1; weak D call: TRBD2 (5 bases). The germline V and J ends were trimmed by 5 bases and 4 bases, with 9 bases remaining between them. The germline V gene encodes CDR1 PRHDT and CDR2 FYEKMQ (reference sequence). The CDR3 length is 13 residues. DNA of the CDR3: TGTGCCAGCAGCCTACGGGGTTACAATGAGCAGTTCTTC. Its translation is CASSLRGYNEQFF.

The V gene is TRBV4-2, the J gene TRBJ2-1; 12 nucleotides align to TRBD2. CDR3 length: 18 residues. The J segment lost 5 bases and the V segment lost 0 bases, leaving 8 bases of the junction unmatched. Germline CDR1 reads LGHNA; CDR2 reads YNFKEQ. CDR3 nucleotides: TGTGCCAGCAGCCAAGATTCGCTAGCGGGAGGGTCAGACAATGAGCAGTTCTTC. This codes for CASSQDSLAGGSDNEQFF.

The CDR3 DNA is TGCGCCAGCAGCTACGGACAAAACAATGAGCAGTTCTTC. This gives the protein CASSYGQNNEQFF. This chain connects TRBV5-1 to TRBJ2-1, with D maybe TRBD1 (5 bases). The germline gives CDR1 SGHRS, CDR2 YFSETQ. The CDR3 spans 13 residues. With 3 bases removed from V and 5 bases from J, the gap between germline ends came to 9 bases.

The chain combines TRBV20-1 with TRBJ1-1; D may be TRBD1 (5 bases). V was shortened by 3 bases and J by 3 bases, with 11 bases between the two germline ends. CDR1 is DFQATT and CDR2 is SNEGSKA in the germline V gene (reference sequence). The CDR3 spans 13 residues. DNA of the CDR3: TGCAGTGCTAGTGTAGGGGCTGACACTGAAGCTTTCTTT. Its translation is CSASVGADTEAFF.

The rearrangement uses TRBV7-9 and TRBJ1-1; D ambiguous. The V and J ends lost 2 bases and 1 base respectively, with 14 bases between them. From germline, CDR1 is SEHNR and CDR2 FQNEAQ (reference sequence). The CDR3 is 16 amino acids. The CDR3 here is CASSLFLGSKNTEAFF. DNA of the CDR3: TGTGCCAGCAGCTTATTTCTAGGCAGCAAGAACACTGAAGCTTTCTTT.

The chain couples TRBV29-1 to TRBJ2-5; unclear D gene. Looked up from germline, CDR1 is SQVTM and CDR2 is ANQGSEA. V shed 7 bases and J shed 5 bases, with 8 bases lying between them. The CDR3 length is 10 residues. The CDR3 here is CSALEETQYF. The CDR3 bases are TGCAGCGCCCTTGAGGAGACCCAGTACTTC.

V and J are TRBV30 and TRBJ1-5; no clear D. The V end was cut by 3 bases, the J end by 5 bases, with 11 bases between. CDR1 GTSNPN and CDR2 SVGIG come from the germline V gene (reference sequence). The CDR3 totals 13 residues. CDR3 sequence reads: CAWSLRVDQPQHF. The DNA for the CDR3 is TGTGCCTGGAGCCTCCGTGTAGATCAGCCCCAGCATTTT. The whole variable domain, filled in from reference TRBV30 and TRBJ1-5, reads SQTIHQWPATLVQPVGSPLSLECTVEGTSNPNLYWYRQAAGRGLQLLFYSVGIGQISSEVPQNLSASRPQDRQFILSSKKLLLSDSGFYLCAWSLRVDQPQHFGDGTRLSIL.

V usage is TRBV6-2 or TRBV6-3 and J usage is TRBJ1-2; 7 bases line up with TRBD1. J lost 8 bases, V lost 5 bases, and 8 bases had no gene match. CDR1 and CDR2 from the germline V gene are MNHEY and SVGEGT. The CDR3 runs to 13 residues. The CDR3 sequence: CASSQRQGTGYTF. The CDR3 region has the DNA TGTGCCAGCAGTCAACGACAGGGTACGGGCTACACCTTC.

This clone was seen a handful of times. The gene calls are TRBV5-1 and TRBJ1-4, with TRBD1 matching 7 bases. The germline gives CDR1 SGHRS, CDR2 YFSETQ. The V gene end was trimmed by 1 base and the J gene end by 6 bases; junction bases not matched to a gene: 3. This CDR3 comprises 14 residues. The DNA for the CDR3 is TGCGCCAGCAGCTTGATTCAGGGGGATGAAAAACTGTTTTTT. Encoded protein: CASSLIQGDEKLFF.

The CDR3 DNA sequence: TGCGCCAGCACCTCCCCGACAGCCAATAATGAAAAACTGTTTTTT. This translates into CASTSPTANNEKLFF. The rearrangement uses TRBV4-1 and TRBJ1-4; D might be TRBD1 (5 bases). CDR3 size: 15 residues. Per germline, CDR1 MGHRA and CDR2 YSYEKL. V lost 7 bases and J 4 bases, leaving 16 bases between the germline ends.

The rearrangement links TRBV7-2 to TRBJ1-3; perhaps TRBD1 as D (6 bases). V was clipped by 5 bases and J by 2 bases, with 13 bases between them. This CDR3 has 15 amino acids. Germline V CDR1 and CDR2: SGHTA, FQGNSA. In DNA form, the CDR3 reads TGTGCCAGCAGCCCTTGGACAGCTGCTGGAAACACCATATATTTT. Translating gives CASSPWTAAGNTIYF.

The rearrangement uses TRBV6-5 and TRBJ2-7, with 7 nucleotides matching TRBD1. The CDR3 length is 11 residues. Germline values: CDR1 MNHEY, CDR2 SVGAGI. After removal of 8 bases from V and 7 bases from J, the junction contained 5 bases not matched to a gene. CDR3 sequence reads: CASGDSREQYF. The CDR3 DNA follows: TGTGCCAGCGGGGACAGTCGGGAGCAGTACTTC.

This chain uses TRBV5-1 with TRBJ1-1; the match to TRBD1 covers 7 bases. CDR1 is SGHRS, CDR2 YFSETQ, per germline. Germline trimming cut 3 bases from V and 0 bases from J; bases unmatched to any gene: 8. The CDR3 extends over 16 amino acids. In DNA form, the CDR3 reads TGCGCCAGCAGCTCCCGGACAGGATATATGAACACTGAAGCTTTCTTT. This encodes CASSSRTGYMNTEAFF.

The CDR3 spells CASWSSYNSPLHF. In nucleotides, the CDR3 is TGTGCCAGCTGGAGCTCCTATAATTCACCCCTCCACTTT. V is TRBV28 and J is TRBJ1-6; D not resolved. The V and J ends lost 8 bases and 0 bases respectively, with 5 bases between them. Germline CDR1 is MDHEN and CDR2 is SYDVKM. This CDR3 is 13 amino acids long. Based on the CDR3 plus reference TRBV28 and TRBJ1-6, the full variable domain is DVKVTQSSRYLVKRTGEKVFLECVQDMDHENMFWYRQDPGLGLRLIYFSYDVKMKEKGDIPEGYSVSREKKERFSLILESASTNQTSMYLCASWSSYNSPLHFGNGTRLTVT.

This chain uses TRBV25-1 with TRBJ1-1, with TRBD1 as a possible D gene (5 bases). CDR1 is MGHDK, CDR2 SYGVNS, per germline. The V and J ends lost 5 bases and 4 bases respectively, with 14 bases between them. This CDR3 is 14 amino acids long. CDR3 coding DNA: TGTGCCAGCAGTTCCGGGGGGGGAGGCACTGAAGCTTTCTTT. It yields the protein CASSSGGGGTEAFF.

The chain couples TRBV5-4 to TRBJ1-2, with D hard to call. This CDR3 has 13 amino acids. CDR1 and CDR2 (germline): SGHNT, YYREEE (reference sequence). Trimming took 0 bases from V and 5 from J, leaving 8 bases between them. The CDR3 loop is CASSLGLAYGYTF. In nucleotides, the CDR3 is TGTGCCAGCAGCTTGGGGTTGGCTTATGGCTACACCTTC.

This rearrangement joins TRBV6-5 to TRBJ1-2; TRBD1 matches 11 bases. After removal of 4 bases from V and 2 bases from J, the junction contained 6 bases not matched to a gene. Germline V lookup: CDR1 MNHEY, CDR2 SVGAGI. This CDR3 is 16 amino acids long. The CDR3 bases are TGTGCCAGCAGTTCCCGGGACAGGGGGTTGAACTATGGCTACACCTTC. The encoded protein is CASSSRDRGLNYGYTF.

V usage is TRBV4-3 and J usage is TRBJ1-6; 9 bases match TRBD1. Germline CDR1 is LGHNA and CDR2 is YSLEER. The CDR3 covers 16 residues. V gave up 3 bases and J gave up 8 bases; unmatched junction bases: 8. The CDR3 DNA follows: TGCGCCAGCAGCCACGGATTAGACAGGGGGTATTCACCCCTCCACTTT. Residues: CASSHGLDRGYSPLHF.